This is a list of T cell receptor beta chains from one sample in a study of shared clonotypes between healthy human individuals. Some clones are missing from TCRdb's copy, which holds only in-frame ones; the method was immunoSEQ multiplex PCR. Here the sample spans roughly 2,000,000 clones, 85% to 95% being singletons. Sequencing input: naive CD8+ T cells sorted from blood. These receptor sequences come from a young man in good health. Both conserved end residues are part of each CDR3.

TRBJ2-7 | TRBV9 | CASSVAPSSYEQYF
TRBJ1-4 | TRBV27 | CASSLMGDEKLFF
TRBJ2-2 | TRBV7-8 | CASSLGPEFGELFF
TRBJ2-7 | TRBV4-1 | CASSQRATVYEQYF
TRBJ2-2 | TRBV7-9 | CASNPSGYTGELFF
TRBJ2-3 | TRBV27 | CASSLAGPKDTQYF
TRBJ1-2 | TRBV10-3 | CAISEPRDSVNYGYTF
TRBJ2-2 | TRBV28 | CAGGSNTGELFF
TRBJ2-2 | TRBV10-3 | CAISARGQGVAGELFF
TRBJ1-1 | TRBV19 | CASSIEGPAFF
TRBJ2-5 | TRBV7-9 | CASSLVVLEGGDRETQYF
TRBJ2-2 | TRBV7-9 | CASSLRADTGELFF
TRBJ2-7 | TRBV4-3 | CASSQDWPSGYSYEQYF
TRBJ1-2 | TRBV6-5 | CASSYVTGDYGYTF
TRBJ2-7 | TRBV28 | CASSLFGYEQYF
TRBJ1-4 | TRBV7-8 | CASSLDQAGEKLFF
TRBJ2-3 | TRBV2 | CASGFGGSGDTQYF
TRBJ2-1 | TRBV7-9 | CASSLGSLAAYNEQFF
TRBJ2-2 | TRBV11-2 | CASTKYTGELFF